These 32 T cell receptor beta chains were sequenced from one sample in a study of T-cell reconstitution after alpha-beta-depleted transplantation in children. Unique molecular identifiers featured in how the TCRbeta library was prepared. Each CDR3 protein gets one entry after TCRdb re-called the PCR reads with MiXCR. The sample holds about 610,000 distinct CDR3 sequences, 25% to 30% seen once. The source was PBMCs, collected before TCRalphabeta/CD19-depleted stem cell transplant. These receptors all come from a boy under two years old with Wiskott-Aldrich syndrome, due to receive a stem cell transplant.

This clonotype has a handful of counts. The chain uses TRBV12-3 or TRBV12-4 and TRBJ2-7, with 8 nucleotides matching TRBD1. This CDR3 region has 14 residues. Trimming took 5 bases from V and 4 from J; bases not matched to a gene: 7. CDR3 sequence (DNA): TGTGCCAGCAGTCCCGACAGGGGCGCGTACGAGCAGTACTTC. The encoded protein is CASSPDRGAYEQYF.

The V and J genes are TRBV6-5 and TRBJ2-7; TRBD2 might be the D (5 bases). This CDR3 has 12 amino acids. Germline CDR1 is MNHEY and CDR2 is SVGAGI. Trimming removed 0 bases from V and 10 bases from J, with 10 bases in between. The CDR3 region has the DNA TGTGCCAGCAGTTACTCATTCCGGGAACAGTACTTC. Protein: CASSYSFREQYF.

V is TRBV12-3 or TRBV12-4 and J is TRBJ2-1; D is tentatively TRBD1 or TRBD2 (5 bases each). V shed 6 bases and J shed 7 bases, with 16 bases lying between them. The CDR3 extends over 14 amino acids. CDR3 sequence (DNA): TGTGCCAGCAGCTTGGGACCGCCAGTAAATGAGCAGTTCTTC. Amino acids: CASSLGPPVNEQFF.

The rearrangement links TRBV5-1 to TRBJ2-1; D gene uncertain. Deletions cut 1 base from V and 5 bases from J, with 13 bases between. There are 15 residues in the CDR3. Per germline, CDR1 SGHRS and CDR2 YFSETQ. The DNA for the CDR3 is TGCGCCAGCAGCTTGCCAGCATCGAAGGACAATGAGCAGTTCTTC. This codes for CASSLPASKDNEQFF.

The chain joins TRBV7-8 to TRBJ2-2; the D is unclear. The V gene's germline CDR1 is SGHVS and CDR2 FQNEAQ. This CDR3 contains 15 residues. Trimming took off 3 bases at V and 0 bases at J, with 8 bases between the two ends. For the CDR3, the DNA is TGTGCCAGCAGCTTGTTTCTACCGAACACCGGGGAGCTGTTTTTT. Translated: CASSLFLPNTGELFF.

This chain links TRBV6-5 with TRBJ1-1; 9 bases agree with TRBD1. There are 15 residues in the CDR3. V gave up 2 bases and J gave up 5 bases; unmatched junction bases: 6. Germline CDR1 reads MNHEY; CDR2 reads SVGAGI. The chain's CDR3 is CASSYPGQGKTEAFF. In nucleotides, the CDR3 is TGTGCCAGCAGTTACCCGGGACAGGGAAAAACTGAAGCTTTCTTT.

This clonotype showed up just a few times. The chain links TRBV30 to TRBJ1-1, with TRBD1 as a possible D gene (5 bases). The V gene lost 0 bases and the J gene lost 1 base, with 9 bases spanning the gap. This CDR3 region has 14 residues. Per the germline V gene, CDR1 is GTSNPN and CDR2 is SVGIG (reference sequence). The CDR3 sequence: CAWSVIGQNTEAFF. The CDR3 region has the DNA TGTGCCTGGAGTGTAATTGGACAGAACACTGAAGCTTTCTTT. The full variable domain, rest sourced from reference TRBV30 and TRBJ1-1, is SQTIHQWPATLVQPVGSPLSLECTVEGTSNPNLYWYRQAAGRGLQLLFYSVGIGQISSEVPQNLSASRPQDRQFILSSKKLLLSDSGFYLCAWSVIGQNTEAFFGQGTRLTVV.

The chain carries TRBV12-3 or TRBV12-4 and TRBJ1-5; unclear D gene. This CDR3 has 17 residues. The V gene lost 6 bases and the J gene lost 1 base, with 19 bases spanning the gap. The CDR3 DNA reads as TGTGCCAGCAGCCATCGCTTGAACTTCTTGAGCAATCAGCCCCAGCATTTT. As protein: CASSHRLNFLSNQPQHF.

This clonotype was counted once. The chain has TRBV28 and TRBJ1-5; D is unclear. V lost 6 bases to trimming and J lost 3 bases, with 9 bases between them. CDR3 length: 13 residues. CDR1 and CDR2 from the germline V gene are MDHEN and SYDVKM. As DNA, the CDR3 is TGTGCCAGCAGCCCAGTAAACAATCAGCCCCAGCATTTT. It encodes CASSPVNNQPQHF.

The chain links TRBV9 to TRBJ2-7; D gene uncertain. Trimming removed 0 bases from V and 0 bases from J, with 7 bases in between. The germline V gene has CDR1 SGDLS and CDR2 YYNGEE. The CDR3 length is 14 residues. CDR3 sequence: CASSVVPFSYEQYF. CDR3 nucleotides: TGTGCCAGCAGCGTAGTTCCATTCTCCTACGAGCAGTACTTC. The full variable domain, its missing parts supplied by reference TRBV9 and TRBJ2-7, is DSGVTQTPKHLITATGQRVTLRCSPRSGDLSVYWYQQSLDQGLQFLIQYYNGEERAKGNILERFSAQQFPDLHSELNLSSLELGDSALYFCASSVVPFSYEQYFGPGTRLTVT.

This clonotype was seen only a few times. The chain recombines TRBV20-1 with TRBJ2-7; a weak D match, TRBD2 (6 bases). The V gene's germline CDR1 is DFQATT and CDR2 SNEGSKA (reference sequence). V lost 4 bases and J 2 bases, leaving 12 bases between the germline ends. The CDR3 runs 13 residues. The CDR3 DNA reads as TGCAGTGCTACCCCTAGCGAGACCTACGAGCAGTACTTC. The encoded protein is CSATPSETYEQYF.

The chain has TRBV11-2 and TRBJ2-1, with 10 bases that match TRBD2. J lost 8 bases, V lost 5 bases, and 12 bases had no gene match. There are 16 residues in the CDR3. CDR1 is SGHAT and CDR2 is FQNNGV in the germline V gene. The CDR3 spells CASSKQLAGNRYEQFF. The CDR3 nucleotides are TGTGCCAGCAGCAAACAACTAGCGGGGAATCGGTATGAGCAGTTCTTC.

This chain uses TRBV14 with TRBJ2-7; D gene uncertain. Per the germline V gene, CDR1 is SGHDN and CDR2 is FVKESK. This CDR3 is built from 13 residues. V lost 3 bases to trimming and J lost 6 bases, with 12 bases between them. CDR3 in amino acids: CASSQVPRFEQYF. The CDR3 DNA follows: TGTGCCAGCAGCCAGGTCCCAAGGTTCGAGCAGTACTTC.

This chain uses TRBV12-3 or TRBV12-4 with TRBJ2-3, with 9 bases identical to TRBD1. Trimming at V came to 2 bases and at J to 0 bases, leaving 6 bases not matched to a gene. The CDR3 totals 17 residues. The chain's CDR3 is CASSLSGQGLSTDTQYF. The CDR3, as DNA: TGTGCCAGCAGTTTAAGTGGACAGGGGCTTAGCACAGATACGCAGTATTTT.

The chain couples TRBV3-1 to TRBJ2-1; perhaps TRBD2 as D (5 bases). Trimming took 0 bases from V and 2 from J, leaving 11 bases between them. Germline CDR1 is LGHDT and CDR2 is YNNKEL (reference sequence). CDR3 length: 16 amino acids. The CDR3 DNA reads as TGTGCCAGCAGCCAAGATTGGAGCGGCCCCTACAATGAGCAGTTCTTC. Encoded protein: CASSQDWSGPYNEQFF.

This chain joins TRBV5-5 and TRBJ1-2; a weak D match, TRBD1 (5 bases). The CDR3 extends over 15 amino acids. Germline assignment: CDR1 SGHKS and CDR2 YYEKEE (reference sequence). V lost 4 bases and J lost 0, with 13 bases in between. CDR3 sequence: CASSPRQSPNYGYTF. The CDR3 DNA is TGTGCCAGCAGCCCGAGACAGTCCCCTAACTATGGCTACACCTTC.

In this sample, this clonotype turned up a few times. The rearrangement links TRBV20-1 to TRBJ2-3, with TRBD2 identical over 9 bases. Germline loops: CDR1 DFQATT, CDR2 SNEGSKA (reference sequence). This CDR3 contains 15 residues. V lost 5 bases to trimming and J lost 2 bases; unmatched junction nucleotides: 8. CDR3 amino acids: CSAPIAGAYTDTQYF. DNA of the CDR3: TGCAGTGCTCCAATAGCGGGAGCTTACACAGATACGCAGTATTTT.

This clonotype turned up a few times. V gene TRBV27 combines with J gene TRBJ2-1; 8 nucleotides agree with TRBD2. Losses at the gene ends were 2 bases for V and 7 bases for J; bases not matched to a gene: 10. CDR1 and CDR2 (germline): MNHEY, SMNVEV (reference sequence). The length of the CDR3 is 16 residues. The CDR3 region is CASSLVEREMRNEQFF. The CDR3 nucleotides are TGTGCCAGCAGTTTAGTTGAGCGGGAGATGAGGAATGAGCAGTTCTTC.

This clonotype was seen only a few times. The chain has TRBV7-6 and TRBJ2-7; TRBD1 matches at 10 bases. Per germline, CDR1 SGHVS and CDR2 FNYEAQ. The J segment lost 5 bases and the V segment lost 3 bases, leaving 4 bases of the junction unmatched. The CDR3 sequence is 14 residues long. The CDR3 region has the DNA TGTGCCAGCAGCTTTGGGACAGGGGCGAACGAGCAGTACTTC. Translation: CASSFGTGANEQYF.

This chain connects TRBV20-1 to TRBJ1-1, with D perhaps TRBD1 (5 bases). CDR3 length: 12 residues. V lost 3 bases, J lost 3 bases, and 8 bases lay in between. Germline values: CDR1 DFQATT, CDR2 SNEGSKA (reference sequence). The CDR3 DNA reads as TGCAGTGCTAGTGGAGGGGACACTGAAGCTTTCTTT. It codes for CSASGGDTEAFF.

The V call is TRBV20-1, the J call TRBJ2-7, with 7 positions matching TRBD2. Germline CDR1 DFQATT, CDR2 SNEGSKA (reference sequence). V gave up 5 bases and J gave up 5 bases; unmatched junction bases: 3. The CDR3 contains 11 residues. The CDR3: CSASGLNEQYF. The CDR3 DNA reads TGCAGTGCTTCGGGACTAAACGAGCAGTACTTC.

Only a few counts were recorded for this clonotype. As DNA, the CDR3 is TGTGCCAGCAGGACCAAAAACATTCAGTACTTC. Protein sequence: CASRTKNIQYF. The chain joins TRBV12-3 or TRBV12-4 to TRBJ2-4; D unresolved. Trimming pared 6 bases from V and 2 bases from J, leaving 2 bases between. The CDR3 extends over 11 amino acids.

This clonotype was seen more than once but under ten times. This CDR3 is CAWSVGLAGAGTQYF. The CDR3 DNA reads as TGTGCCTGGAGTGTGGGACTAGCGGGAGCGGGGACGCAGTATTTT. V and J are TRBV30 and TRBJ2-3, with 14 bases identical to TRBD2. CDR3 length: 15 amino acids. The V and J ends lost 0 bases and 9 bases, in that order; junction bases with no gene match: 5. Per the germline V gene, CDR1 is GTSNPN and CDR2 is SVGIG (reference sequence).

The chain employs TRBV9 and TRBJ2-5, with D perhaps being TRBD1 or TRBD2 (5 bases each). V gave up 4 bases and J gave up 7 bases, with 20 bases separating them. The CDR3 has 15 amino acids. The germline V gene encodes CDR1 SGDLS and CDR2 YYNGEE. CDR3 in DNA: TGTGCCAGCAGCCCCGGGGACCGCGGAATCGGGACCCAGTACTTC. Amino acids: CASSPGDRGIGTQYF.

The chain has TRBV27 and TRBJ2-7, with 7 positions matching TRBD2. Germline lookup yields CDR1 MNHEY and CDR2 SMNVEV (reference sequence). This CDR3 has 16 amino acids. Trimming cost V 7 bases and J 2 bases; bases outside gene matches: 14. Written as DNA, the CDR3 is TGTGCCAGCATGAGCGGAGGTTCGGCGGGAGCCTACGAGCAGTACTTC. This gives the protein CASMSGGSAGAYEQYF.

The chain carries TRBV25-1 and TRBJ2-2, with D possibly matching TRBD2 (6 bases). Trimming took off 4 bases at V and 4 bases at J, with 13 bases between the two ends. Germline V gene sequence: CDR1 MGHDK, CDR2 SYGVNS. This CDR3 is 15 amino acids long. CDR3 sequence: CASSARLVSTGELFF. CDR3 sequence (DNA): TGTGCCAGCAGTGCAAGACTAGTGTCCACCGGGGAGCTGTTTTTT.

This clonotype was seen a few times. V gene TRBV10-3 combines with J gene TRBJ1-1; no definite D call. Trimming pared 5 bases from V and 1 base from J, leaving 11 bases between. The CDR3 is made up of 14 amino acids. Germline V gene sequence: CDR1 ENHRY, CDR2 SYGVKD. The DNA for the CDR3 is TGTGCCATCAGTAAAGCGGCCACGAACACTGAAGCTTTCTTT. This encodes CAISKAATNTEAFF.

The rearrangement uses TRBV28 and TRBJ1-2; D is possibly TRBD1 (5 bases). Germline values: CDR1 MDHEN, CDR2 SYDVKM. V was clipped by 3 bases and J by 4 bases, with 6 bases between them. There are 12 residues in the CDR3. The CDR3 DNA follows: TGTGCCAGCAGTTTGGACATCTATGGCTACACCTTC. Translation: CASSLDIYGYTF.

This chain joins TRBV29-1 and TRBJ2-3, with 7 bases lining up with TRBD2. The CDR3 covers 13 residues. Germline trimming cut 8 bases from V and 4 bases from J; bases unmatched to any gene: 9. Germline values: CDR1 SQVTM, CDR2 ANQGSEA. CDR3 in DNA: TGCAGCCTCAAGGGAGGGCCGGCAGATACGCAGTATTTT. Translating gives CSLKGGPADTQYF.

This clonotype has just one count. The chain recombines TRBV5-6 with TRBJ1-6, with TRBD1 identical over 8 bases. With V trimmed by 4 bases and J by 10 bases, 13 bases remained unmatched. CDR1 is SGHDT, CDR2 YYEEEE, per germline. This CDR3 has 16 residues. As DNA, the CDR3 is TGTGCCAGCAGCGAAACTGGGACAGGTGGAGAATCACCCCTCCACTTT. This codes for CASSETGTGGESPLHF.

This sequence joins TRBV10-1 and TRBJ2-5; the D gene is possibly TRBD1 (5 bases). Trimming pared 2 bases from V and 5 bases from J, leaving 12 bases between. CDR1 and CDR2 (germline): WNHNN, SYGVQD (reference sequence). The CDR3 contains 14 residues. This CDR3 reads CASSEKPQGETQYF. Written as DNA, the CDR3 is TGCGCCAGCAGTGAGAAGCCGCAGGGCGAGACCCAGTACTTC.

This clonotype appeared a few times. J is TRBJ1-2 and V is TRBV5-6; a weak D match, TRBD1 (5 bases). Germline CDR1 reads SGHDT; CDR2 reads YYEEEE. V lost 0 bases and J 0 bases, leaving 9 bases between the germline ends. The CDR3 runs 15 residues. CDR3 amino acids: CASSLDRGSNYGYTF. The CDR3 nucleotides read TGTGCCAGCAGCTTGGATAGGGGATCTAACTATGGCTACACCTTC.